A selection of T cell receptor beta chains follows, all from one sample in a study of follicular helper T cells after annual influenza vaccination. Sequenced by immunoSEQ multiplex PCR; TCRdb stores in-frame clones only, minus some. Of 2,100 or so clones in the sample, around 84% were seen once. This sample comprised CXCR5+ CD38- circulating T follicular helper cells from blood, obtained 7 days after influenza vaccination. Every receptor here comes from an adult who received the influenza vaccine. Both conserved end residues are part of each CDR3. The D gene is left open where the match is weak. Where a row states a size, it is once, few, many or the class of an expanded clone; other rows omit it.

>once|13|-|TRBJ1-2|TRBV5-6
TGTGCCAGCAGACCCCAGGGGCTTTATGGCTACACCTTC
CASRPQGLYGYTF
>-|15|-|TRBJ1-2|TRBV19
TGTGCCAGTAGTATAATGGGGGGAAGAGGCTATGGCTACACCTTC
CASSIMGGRGYGYTF
>-|13|-|TRBJ1-2|TRBV5-6
TGTGCCAGCAGCTCCGGTCACGCCTATGGCTACACCTTC
CASSSGHAYGYTF
>few|12|-|TRBJ1-2|TRBV2
TGTGCCAGCAGTGAACAGGCGAATGGCTACACCTTC
CASSEQANGYTF
>-|13|-|TRBJ1-5|TRBV7-9
TGTGCCAGCAGCTTGGATGGTCCGAGGCCCCAGCATTTT
CASSLDGPRPQHF
>-|13|-|TRBJ1-1|TRBV28
TGTGCCAGCACCCTCCAGGGTTTCACTGAAGCTTTCTTT
CASTLQGFTEAFF
>-|13|-|TRBJ2-3|TRBV5-1
TGCGCCAGCAGCTTGACTAGTTCAGATACGCAGTATTTT
CASSLTSSDTQYF
>-|19|TRBD1|TRBJ2-5|TRBV7-6
TGTGCCAGCAGCCGAAACCCCACAGTCGGACAGGGGGCTGGGGAGACCCAGTACTTC
CASSRNPTVGQGAGETQYF
>-|17|TRBD2|TRBJ2-5|TRBV4-2
TGTGCCAGCAGCCGTTCAGGACTAGCGGGAGGTGCGGAGACCCAGTACTTC
CASSRSGLAGGAETQYF
>-|13|-|TRBJ1-1|TRBV7-2
TGTGCCAGCAGCAACGGACGGAACACTGAAGCTTTCTTT
CASSNGRNTEAFF
>-|15|-|TRBJ1-2|TRBV18
TGTGCCAGCTCACCCTCCGGGACGGGGAACTATGGCTACACCTTC
CASSPSGTGNYGYTF
>-|17|TRBD2|TRBJ2-3|TRBV25-1
TGTGCCAGCAGTGAAGCGGGACTATCTCCTAGAGGGGATACGCAGTATTTT
CASSEAGLSPRGDTQYF
>-|13|-|TRBJ2-1|TRBV7-2
TGTGCCAGCAGCTTAGGTCCCGGGACTCAGCAGTTCTTC
CASSLGPGTQQFF
>-|15|TRBD2|TRBJ2-1|TRBV5-4
TGTGCCAGCAGCCAATTGGGAAAGCGGGAAGATGAGCAGTTCTTC
CASSQLGKREDEQFF
>-|11|-|TRBJ2-3|TRBV28
TGTGCCAGCCGAGGGGGAGATACGCAGTATTTT
CASRGGDTQYF
>-|17|TRBD2|TRBJ2-1|TRBV7-9
TGTGCCAGCAGCTTAGGTGGGCGGGGGGACTCCTACAATGAGCAGTTCTTC
CASSLGGRGDSYNEQFF
>-|15|-|TRBJ2-3|TRBV6-1
TGTGCCAGCCGGGACTCTTCAACTAGCACAGATACGCAGTATTTT
CASRDSSTSTDTQYF
>-|15|TRBD2|TRBJ2-1|TRBV5-8
TGTGCCAGCAGCTTAAGCGGGAGACCCCACAATGAGCAGTTCTTC
CASSLSGRPHNEQFF
>-|14|TRBD2|TRBJ2-2|TRBV19
TGTGCCAGTAAGATAGCGGGAAAAACCGGGGAGCTGTTTTTT
CASKIAGKTGELFF
>-|13|-|TRBJ2-2|TRBV30
TGTGCCTGGAGTAGGGCCCCCCCCGGGGAGCTGTTTTTT
CAWSRAPPGELFF
>-|16|-|TRBJ1-4|TRBV4-3
TGCGCCAGCAGCTTCTCCTTCGGGACGGGGACTGAAAAACTGTTTTTT
CASSFSFGTGTEKLFF
>-|14|-|TRBJ1-2|TRBV30
TGTGCCTGGAGAGTCCCTACAGGGCTGGATGGCTACACCTTC
CAWRVPTGLDGYTF
>-|13|-|TRBJ2-2|TRBV7-8
TGTGCCAGCAGCATTACAGCCGCCGGGGAGCTGTTTTTT
CASSITAAGELFF
>few|13|-|TRBJ1-2|TRBV2
TGTGCCAGCAGAGAGGGGCGCCACTATGGCTACACCTTC
CASREGRHYGYTF